Included here is one TCR beta chain sequence, with context. Its antigen is undetermined. Among the 120 subjects of the validation cohort, separate from the 666-subject first cohort, were the donors. Germline-derived CDR1 and CDR2 are SGDLS and YYNGEE. The CDR3 is 15 residues long. Trimming cost V 0 bases and J 2 bases, with 11 bases left between them. These data come from a study of cytomegalovirus exposure and HLA in healthy donors. TCRdb's copy holds only in-frame clones and misses some; the assay was immunoSEQ multiplex PCR. The sample has tens of thousands of clones, roughly 92% seen once. Study outcomes and limitations: In the 120 validation repertoires, approximately 94% of cluster scores exceeded 0, per a later analysis. In vitro data verified three CMV-associated chains as specific for CMV antigens.

The source of this sequence is a young woman in good health and CMV-seropositive. The material sequenced was PBMCs. The chain recombines TRBV9 with TRBJ2-5, with a possible D match to TRBD2 (5 bases). The DNA of the CDR3 is TGTGCCAGCAGCGTAGACCCCGCGGGTCAAGAGACCCAGTACTTC. This encodes CASSVDPAGQETQYF.